This T cell receptor beta chain emerged from a study of cytomegalovirus exposure and HLA in healthy donors. Whole-study results and caveats: More clonal expansion characterized HLA-associated TCR beta chains than equally common others in a later analysis.

The PCR was carried out with 60 Vbeta primers and 13 Jbeta primers. Original processing notes: The count from a later analysis was 60 million to 85 million unique TCR beta chains, around 10 million of them shared. Sequencing used immunoSEQ multiplex PCR; TCRdb keeps in-frame clones, though not all of them. V, J and clone size reflect that table, while D and trimming were determined from the DNA. The sample holds 110,000 to 150,000 clones, roughly 79% seen once. As regards this clone: Its cognate antigen is unknown.

In germline, CDR1 is SGHTA, CDR2 FQGNSA. The CDR3 runs 12 residues. The chain employs TRBV7-2 and TRBJ2-5, with unresolved D. With the DNA end fitting TRBJ2-7 better, the J assignment may be wrong. Sequencing input: PBMCs. This sequence originates from a man aged 18-30 years in good health and CMV-seronegative. The CDR3 reads CASSLVGYEQYF. In DNA, the CDR3 is TGTGCCAGCAGCTTAGTTGGTTACGAGCAGTACTTC.